This T cell receptor beta chain emerged from a study of cytomegalovirus exposure and HLA in healthy donors. This PCR relied on a set of 60 Vbeta primers and 13 Jbeta primers. Clones were sequenced by immunoSEQ multiplex PCR, and TCRdb holds only the in-frame ones, with some missing. The sample has fewer than 200,000 clones, roughly 86% seen once; the top ten hold about 3.4%. Germline assignment: CDR1 MDHEN and CDR2 SYDVKM. Losses at the gene ends were 5 bases for V and 3 bases for J; bases not matched to a gene: 10. CDR3 length: 16 residues. Material: PBMCs. This sequence originates from a man aged 35 to 55 in good health and CMV-seropositive. The rearrangement links TRBV28 to TRBJ2-3; 8 bases align to TRBD1. CDR3 in DNA: TGTGCCAGCAGTCCCCTGGGCAGGGGGCGTACAGATACGCAGTATTTT. Its translation: CASSPLGRGRTDTQYF.